Detailed here is one TCR beta chain. The antigen remains unidentified. The entry originates in a study of blood T cells in healthy people across ages. Study results and limitations: One million T cells yielded diversity estimates that were considered underestimates. Donors of long life had a larger count of naive CD4+ cells and greater diversity than aged donors.

With a J-beta primer mix and a sample-barcoded 5' primer, a second PCR ran roughly 6 to 11 cycles. TCRdb reanalysed the 5' RACE reads using MiXCR and keeps one entry per CDR3 protein. Found here are hundreds of thousands of distinct CDR3 sequences, about 25% of them singletons; the top ten hold roughly a tenth. The V end was cut by 4 bases, the J end by 3 bases, with 13 bases between. The CDR3 sequence is 15 residues long. Germline V lookup: CDR1 MNHEY, CDR2 SMNVEV (reference sequence). These data were also filed under a second study, of T cells of mothers and their children.

The receptor was derived from a boy aged 5-17 years in good health. V usage is TRBV27 and J usage is TRBJ1-5; a weak D match, TRBD1 (6 bases). Sequencing was carried out using blood. The CDR3, as DNA: TGTGCCAGCAGTTATAAGGGACATCTCAATCAGCCCCAGCATTTT. Translated: CASSYKGHLNQPQHF.